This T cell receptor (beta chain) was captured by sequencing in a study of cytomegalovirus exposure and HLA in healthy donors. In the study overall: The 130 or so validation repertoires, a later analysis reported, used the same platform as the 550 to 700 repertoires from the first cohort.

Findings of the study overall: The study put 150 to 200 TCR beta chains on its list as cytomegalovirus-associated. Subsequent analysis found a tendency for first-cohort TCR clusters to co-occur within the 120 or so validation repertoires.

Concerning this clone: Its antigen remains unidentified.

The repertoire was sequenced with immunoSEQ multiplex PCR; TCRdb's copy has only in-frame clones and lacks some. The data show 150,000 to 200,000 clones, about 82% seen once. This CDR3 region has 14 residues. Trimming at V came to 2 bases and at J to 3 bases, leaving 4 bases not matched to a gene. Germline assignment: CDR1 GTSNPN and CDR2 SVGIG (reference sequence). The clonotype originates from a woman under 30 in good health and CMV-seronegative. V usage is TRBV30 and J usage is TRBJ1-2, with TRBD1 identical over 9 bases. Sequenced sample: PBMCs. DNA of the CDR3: TGTGCCTGGAGTCCGGACAGGGGATACTATGGCTACACCTTC. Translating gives CAWSPDRGYYGYTF.